These T cell receptor beta chains were read from a single sample in a study of Tregs in tolerant kidney transplant recipients. Clones were sequenced by immunoSEQ multiplex PCR, and TCRdb holds only the in-frame ones, with some missing. The table records over 50,000 clones, 80% to 90% of them present only once. The material sequenced was Tregs from blood, taken before the transplant. The receptors come from a human donor who received a combined kidney and bone marrow transplant. CDR3s include the opening cysteine and the closing phenylalanine or tryptophan. A D gene is named only where the DNA matches it firmly.

- TRBJ1-1 TRBV4-1 TGCGCCAGCAGCCAAGCCAGGAACACTGAAGCTTTCTTT CASSQARNTEAFF
- TRBJ2-7 TRBV6-5 TGTGCCACAACTAGCCGGTACGAGCAGTACTTC CATTSRYEQYF
- TRBJ2-3 TRBV6-5 TGTGCCAGCAGTCCAGGTGGTACAGATACGCAGTATTTT CASSPGGTDTQYF
- TRBJ2-5 TRBV19 TGTGCCAGTAGTATCCCCAGCCGGCTAGAGACCCAGTACTTC CASSIPSRLETQYF
TRBD1 TRBJ2-1 TRBV5-1 TGCGCCAGCAGCTTGGGAGGGACAGCCTACTACAATGAGCAGTTCTTC CASSLGGTAYYNEQFF
- TRBJ2-7 TRBV6-1 TGTGCCAGCAGTGCGACCTGGCGGGCGACGCTCTACGAGCAGTACTTC CASSATWRATLYEQYF
- TRBJ1-3 TRBV7-8 TGTGCCAGCAGCTTAGTGGGGTTGGGAAACACCATATATTTT CASSLVGLGNTIYF
- TRBJ2-2 TRBV7-9 TGTGCCAGCAGCAATCTCCGGTTGCAGGGGCGAGGGAACACCGGGGAGCTGTTTTTT CASSNLRLQGRGNTGELFF
TRBD1 TRBJ2-7 TRBV19 TGTGCCAGTAGTATTATCGGGACAGGGGGCTACGAGCAGTACTTC CASSIIGTGGYEQYF
TRBD2 TRBJ2-7 TRBV4-2 TGTGCCAGCAGCCAAGGACTAGCGGGCGACTCCTACGAGCAGTACTTC CASSQGLAGDSYEQYF